The clone carrying this TCR beta chain came up many times. The data stem from a study of neurological immune-mediated disorders. TCRdb ran MiXCR on the 5' RACE reads and lists one entry per CDR3 protein. The sample consists of some 22,000 distinct CDR3 sequences, around a sixth of them appearing once. Trimming removed 1 base from V and 2 bases from J; junction bases left unmatched: 2. The CDR3 has 17 residues. In germline, CDR1 is MDHEN, CDR2 SYDVKM. Material: CD8+ T cells from blood. The chain couples TRBV28 to TRBJ2-3; TRBD2 agrees at 14 bases. This TCR was recovered from a woman between 18 and 29 years old with multiple sclerosis. CDR3 DNA sequence: TGTGCCAGCAGTTTATTGGGACTAGCGGGGGCCACAGATACGCAGTATTTT. Translating gives CASSLLGLAGATDTQYF.